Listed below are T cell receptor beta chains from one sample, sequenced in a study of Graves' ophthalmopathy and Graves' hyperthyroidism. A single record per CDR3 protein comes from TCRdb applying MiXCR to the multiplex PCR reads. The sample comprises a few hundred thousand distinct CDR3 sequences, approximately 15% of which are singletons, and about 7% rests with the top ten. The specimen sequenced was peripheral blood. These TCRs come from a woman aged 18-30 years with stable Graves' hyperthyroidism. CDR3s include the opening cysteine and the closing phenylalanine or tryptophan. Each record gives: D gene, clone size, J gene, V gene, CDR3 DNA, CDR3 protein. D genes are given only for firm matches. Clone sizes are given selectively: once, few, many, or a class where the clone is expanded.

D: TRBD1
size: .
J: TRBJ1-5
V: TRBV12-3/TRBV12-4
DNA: TGTGCCAGCAGTTTCGGGGACAGGGTGAATCAGCCCCAGCATTTT
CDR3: CASSFGDRVNQPQHF

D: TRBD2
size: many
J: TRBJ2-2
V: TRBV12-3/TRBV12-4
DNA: TGTGCCGGCAGTTTATCATCGCGGGGGGTATCGAACACCGGGGAGCTGTTTTTT
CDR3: CAGSLSSRGVSNTGELFF

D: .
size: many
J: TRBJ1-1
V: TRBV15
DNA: TGTGCCACCAGCAGCGATTCGTTTGTAATGGCTGAAGCTTTCTTT
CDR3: CATSSDSFVMAEAFF

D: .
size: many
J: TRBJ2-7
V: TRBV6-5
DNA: TGTGCCAGCAGTTACTCACCGTCACGCGAGCAGTACTTC
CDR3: CASSYSPSREQYF

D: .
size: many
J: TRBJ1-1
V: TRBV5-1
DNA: TGCGCCAGCAGCTTGGCCCTGGGGGCCAGTACTGAAGCTTTCTTT
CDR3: CASSLALGASTEAFF

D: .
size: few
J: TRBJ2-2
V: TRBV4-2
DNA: TGTGCCAGCAGCCCCCCCGGTTTTAACACCGGGGAGCTGTTTTTT
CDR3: CASSPPGFNTGELFF

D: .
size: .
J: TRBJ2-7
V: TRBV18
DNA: TGTGCCAGCTCATTGGACGGCGACTACGAGCAGTACTTC
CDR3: CASSLDGDYEQYF

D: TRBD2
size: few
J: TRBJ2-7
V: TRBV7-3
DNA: TGTGCCAGCAGCTCGCGTAGCGGGGGCCACCCCTACGAGCAGTACTTC
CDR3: CASSSRSGGHPYEQYF

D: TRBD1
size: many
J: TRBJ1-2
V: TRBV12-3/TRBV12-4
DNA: TGTGCCAGCAGGCGTCAGGGGGGGGATGGCTACACCTTC
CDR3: CASRRQGGDGYTF

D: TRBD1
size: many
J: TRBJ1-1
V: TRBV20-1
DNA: TGCAGTGCCCCCACTCAGACAGGGGGACCCACTGAAGCTTTCTTT
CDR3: CSAPTQTGGPTEAFF

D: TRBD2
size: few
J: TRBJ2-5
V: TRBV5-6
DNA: TGTGCCAGCAGCGCTCCTAGCGGGGTGAACCAAGAGACCCAGTACTTC
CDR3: CASSAPSGVNQETQYF

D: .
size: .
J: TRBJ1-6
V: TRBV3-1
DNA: TGTGCCAGCAGCGGGGGGATATTCAATTCACCCCTCCACTTT
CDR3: CASSGGIFNSPLHF

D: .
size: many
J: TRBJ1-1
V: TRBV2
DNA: TGTGCCAGCAGTGGGGGACGGGCTCCGAACACTGAAGCTTTCTTT
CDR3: CASSGGRAPNTEAFF

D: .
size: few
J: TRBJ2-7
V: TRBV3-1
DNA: TGTGCCAGCAGCCAAGAGGGACTCCCATACGAGCAGTACTTC
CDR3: CASSQEGLPYEQYF

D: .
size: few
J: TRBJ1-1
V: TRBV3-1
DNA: TGTGCCAGCAGCCAAGATATCACAGGGAGGCGGGGTGAAGCTTTCTTT
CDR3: CASSQDITGRRGEAFF

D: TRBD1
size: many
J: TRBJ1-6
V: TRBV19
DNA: TGTGCCAGTAGTATAAAGGCGACAGGGACCTATAATTCACCCCTCCACTTT
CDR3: CASSIKATGTYNSPLHF